This T cell receptor beta chain is from a study of T-cell reconstitution after alpha-beta-depleted transplantation in children. General study findings and limits: Surviving recipient T cells and intrathymic progenitors accounted for some patients' high TCRbeta diversity at day 60.

V shed 5 bases and J 4 bases; nucleotides not matched to a gene: 7. The CDR3 totals 14 residues. CDR1 and CDR2 (germline): MNHEY, SMNVEV (reference sequence). A library of TCRbeta sequences, prepared with unique molecular identifiers, was generated. From the PCR reads, TCRdb called clonotypes with MiXCR, one entry per CDR3 protein. The table shows 150,000 to 250,000 distinct CDR3 sequences, with about 6% occurring only once. The sample holds one count of this clonotype. Its antigen is currently unknown. The rearrangement uses TRBV27 and TRBJ1-2; 7 positions agree with TRBD1. The sample here was PBMCs, taken before TCRalphabeta/CD19-depleted stem cell transplant. This receptor was taken from a girl under three years old with combined immunodeficiency, due to receive a stem cell transplant. The CDR3 DNA sequence: TGTGCCAGCAGTCCGGGACAGCTCGGCTATGGCTACACCTTC. Protein sequence: CASSPGQLGYGYTF.